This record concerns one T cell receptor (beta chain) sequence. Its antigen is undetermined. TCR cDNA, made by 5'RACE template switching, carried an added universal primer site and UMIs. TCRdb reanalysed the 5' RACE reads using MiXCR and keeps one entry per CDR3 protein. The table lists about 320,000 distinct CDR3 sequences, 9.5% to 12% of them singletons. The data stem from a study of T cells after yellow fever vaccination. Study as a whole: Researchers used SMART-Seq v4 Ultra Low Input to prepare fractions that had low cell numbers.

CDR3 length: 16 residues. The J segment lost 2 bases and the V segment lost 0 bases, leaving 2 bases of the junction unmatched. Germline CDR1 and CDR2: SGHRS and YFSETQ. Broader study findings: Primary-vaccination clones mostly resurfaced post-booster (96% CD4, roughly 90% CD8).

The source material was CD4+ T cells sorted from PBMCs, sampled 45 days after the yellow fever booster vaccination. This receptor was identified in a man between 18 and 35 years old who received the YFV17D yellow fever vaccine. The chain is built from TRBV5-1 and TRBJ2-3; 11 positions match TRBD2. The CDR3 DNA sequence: TGCGCCAGCAGCTTGGGACTAGCGGGGCCCACAGATACGCAGTATTTT. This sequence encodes CASSLGLAGPTDTQYF.